The text below deals with one T cell receptor beta chain. As yet, its antigen is unknown. This specimen belongs to a study of graft-versus-host responses after intestinal transplantation. Study details: All of the recipients had induction that used anti-thymocyte globulin, then tacrolimus and steroids for roughly three years. Study conclusions and caveats: GvH clones were identified in recipient marrow, with some first appearing in ileum or blood.

Assay used: immunoSEQ multiplex PCR; TCRdb lists only in-frame clones, some missing. Altogether 85,000 to 100,000 clones are present, 85% to 95% being singletons, with the ten largest covering over 0.055%. The TCR sequence derives from a human donor who was the organ donor for an intestinal transplant. Sample: unstimulated CD8+ T cells sorted from spleen or lymph node cells, taken before transplant.

The CDR3 DNA reads TGCAGCGTTGATAGGGGGACGGCAGCGGCCACTGAGACCCAGTACTTC. Translation gives CSVDRGTAAATETQYF. This chain links TRBV29-1 with TRBJ2-5; tentatively, D is TRBD1 (6 bases). The V gene's germline CDR1 is SQVTM and CDR2 ANQGSEA. The CDR3 totals 16 residues. V was cut by 3 bases and J by 5 bases, with 22 bases left in between.